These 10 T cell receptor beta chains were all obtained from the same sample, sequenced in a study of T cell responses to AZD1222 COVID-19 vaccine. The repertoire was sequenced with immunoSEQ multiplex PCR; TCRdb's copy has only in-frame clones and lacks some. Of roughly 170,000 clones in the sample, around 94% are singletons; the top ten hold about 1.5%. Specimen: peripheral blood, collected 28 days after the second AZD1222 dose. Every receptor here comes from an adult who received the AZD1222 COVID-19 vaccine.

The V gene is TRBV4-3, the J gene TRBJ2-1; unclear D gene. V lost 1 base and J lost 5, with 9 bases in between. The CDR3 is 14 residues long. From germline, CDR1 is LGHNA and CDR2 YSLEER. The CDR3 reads CASSQVAQNNEQFF. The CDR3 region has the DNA TGCGCCAGCAGCCAAGTGGCCCAGAACAATGAGCAGTTCTTC.

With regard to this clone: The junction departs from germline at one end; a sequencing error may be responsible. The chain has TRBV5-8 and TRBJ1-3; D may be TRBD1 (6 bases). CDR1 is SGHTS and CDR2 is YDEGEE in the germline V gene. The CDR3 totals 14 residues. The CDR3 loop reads CASSLNRVDLQGRF. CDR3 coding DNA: TGTGCCAGCAGCTTGAACAGGGTAGATCTCCAGGGCCGGTTT.

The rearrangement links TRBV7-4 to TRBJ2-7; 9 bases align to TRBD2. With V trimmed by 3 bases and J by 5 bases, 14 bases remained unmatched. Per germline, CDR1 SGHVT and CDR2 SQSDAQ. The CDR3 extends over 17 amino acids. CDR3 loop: CASSFFRGRGRADEQYF. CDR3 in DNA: TGTGCCAGCAGCTTTTTTAGGGGTCGCGGGAGGGCAGACGAGCAGTACTTC.

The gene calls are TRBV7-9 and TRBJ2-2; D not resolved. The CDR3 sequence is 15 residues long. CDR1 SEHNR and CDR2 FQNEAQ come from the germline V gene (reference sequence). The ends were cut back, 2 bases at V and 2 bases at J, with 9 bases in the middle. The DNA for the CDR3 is TGTGCCAGCAGCTTATGGGGTTCCAACACCGGGGAGCTGTTTTTT. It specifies CASSLWGSNTGELFF.

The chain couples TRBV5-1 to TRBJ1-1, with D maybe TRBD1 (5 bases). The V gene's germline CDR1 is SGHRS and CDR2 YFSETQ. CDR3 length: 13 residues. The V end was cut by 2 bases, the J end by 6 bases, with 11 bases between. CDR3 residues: CASSFDPGAEAFF. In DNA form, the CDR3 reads TGCGCCAGCAGCTTCGACCCGGGGGCTGAAGCTTTCTTT.

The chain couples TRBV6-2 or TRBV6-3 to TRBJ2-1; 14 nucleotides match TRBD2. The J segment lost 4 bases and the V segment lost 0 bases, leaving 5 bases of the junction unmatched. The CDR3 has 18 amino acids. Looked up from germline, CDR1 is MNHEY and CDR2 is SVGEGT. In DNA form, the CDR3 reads TGTGCCAGCAGTTACTCGTTCAGGACTAGCGGGGGGTACAATGAGCAGTTCTTC. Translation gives CASSYSFRTSGGYNEQFF.

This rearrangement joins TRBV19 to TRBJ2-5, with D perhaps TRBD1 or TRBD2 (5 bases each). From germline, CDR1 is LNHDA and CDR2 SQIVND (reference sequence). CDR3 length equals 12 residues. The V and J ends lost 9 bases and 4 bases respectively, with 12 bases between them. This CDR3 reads CASGDPRETQYF. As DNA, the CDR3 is TGTGCCAGCGGGGACCCTAGAGAGACCCAGTACTTC.

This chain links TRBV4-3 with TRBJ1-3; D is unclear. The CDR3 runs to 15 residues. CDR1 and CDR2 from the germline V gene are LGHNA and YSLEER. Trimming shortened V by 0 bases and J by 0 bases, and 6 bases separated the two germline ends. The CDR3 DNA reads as TGCGCCAGCAGCCAAGATTTACTCTCTGGAAACACCATATATTTT. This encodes CASSQDLLSGNTIYF.

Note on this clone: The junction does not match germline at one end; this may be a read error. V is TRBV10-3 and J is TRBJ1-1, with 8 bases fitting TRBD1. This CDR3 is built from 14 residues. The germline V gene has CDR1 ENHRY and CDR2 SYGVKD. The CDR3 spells CAVRQGPMNTEAFF. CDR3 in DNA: TGTGCCGTCAGACAGGGGCCGATGAACACTGAAGCTTTCTTT.

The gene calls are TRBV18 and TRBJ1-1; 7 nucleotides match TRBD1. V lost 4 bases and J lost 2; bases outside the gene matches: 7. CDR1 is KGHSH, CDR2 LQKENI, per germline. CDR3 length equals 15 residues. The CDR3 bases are TGTGCCAGCTCACTGGGGACAGTTATAAACACTGAAGCTTTCTTT. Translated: CASSLGTVINTEAFF.